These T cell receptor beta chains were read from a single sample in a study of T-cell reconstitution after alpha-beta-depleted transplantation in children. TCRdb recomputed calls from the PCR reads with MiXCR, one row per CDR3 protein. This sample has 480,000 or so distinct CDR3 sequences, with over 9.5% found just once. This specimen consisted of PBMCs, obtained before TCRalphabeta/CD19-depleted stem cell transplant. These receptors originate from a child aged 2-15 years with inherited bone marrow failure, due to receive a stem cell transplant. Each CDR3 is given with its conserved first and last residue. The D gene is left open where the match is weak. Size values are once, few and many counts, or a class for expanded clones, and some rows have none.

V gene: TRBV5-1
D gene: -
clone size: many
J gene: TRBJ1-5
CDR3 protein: CASSLGPNQPQHF
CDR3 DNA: TGTGCCAGCAGCTTAGGCCCCAATCAGCCCCAGCATTTT

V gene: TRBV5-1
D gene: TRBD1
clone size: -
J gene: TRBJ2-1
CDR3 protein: CASSLQGGLYNEQFF
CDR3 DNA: TGCGCCAGCAGCTTACAGGGGGGTCTCTACAATGAGCAGTTCTTC

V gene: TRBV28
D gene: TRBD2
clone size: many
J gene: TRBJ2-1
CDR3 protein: CASSLSGNNEQFF
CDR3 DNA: TGTGCCAGCAGCCTAAGCGGGAACAATGAGCAGTTCTTC

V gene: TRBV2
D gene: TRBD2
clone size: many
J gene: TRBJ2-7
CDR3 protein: CASSSGRESYEQYF
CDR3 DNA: TGTGCCAGCAGTAGCGGGAGGGAATCCTACGAGCAGTACTTC

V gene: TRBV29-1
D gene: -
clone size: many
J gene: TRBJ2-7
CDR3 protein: CSVELGTPYEQYF
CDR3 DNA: TGCAGCGTTGAATTAGGGACCCCCTACGAGCAGTACTTC

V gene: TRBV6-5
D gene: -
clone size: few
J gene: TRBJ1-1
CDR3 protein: CASSYVDSYNTEAFF
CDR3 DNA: TGTGCCAGCAGTTATGTTGACAGCTACAACACTGAAGCTTTCTTT

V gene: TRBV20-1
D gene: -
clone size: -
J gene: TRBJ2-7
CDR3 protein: CSASDRVASYEQYF
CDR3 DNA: TGCAGTGCATCTGACCGGGTCGCCTCCTACGAGCAGTACTTC

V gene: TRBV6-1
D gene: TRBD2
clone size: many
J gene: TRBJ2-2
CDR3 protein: CASRQLAGGPANTGELFF
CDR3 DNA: TGTGCCAGCAGGCAACTAGCGGGAGGGCCAGCGAACACCGGGGAGCTGTTTTTT

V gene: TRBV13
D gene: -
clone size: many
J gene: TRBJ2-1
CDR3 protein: CASSLSQDFNEQFF
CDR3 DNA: TGTGCCAGCAGCTTATCTCAGGATTTCAATGAGCAGTTCTTC

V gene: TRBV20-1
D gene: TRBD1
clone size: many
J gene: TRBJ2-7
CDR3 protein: CSGPTGGINEQYF
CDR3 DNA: TGCAGTGGACCCACAGGGGGCATCAACGAGCAGTACTTC

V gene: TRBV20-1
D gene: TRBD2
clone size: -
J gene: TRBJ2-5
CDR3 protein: CSASLAGGPETQYF
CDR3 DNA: TGCAGTGCTTCACTAGCGGGAGGGCCAGAGACCCAGTACTTC

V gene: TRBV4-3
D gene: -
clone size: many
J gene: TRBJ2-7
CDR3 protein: CASSQDVGGKGNDHPYEQYF
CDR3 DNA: TGCGCCAGCAGCCAAGACGTGGGTGGAAAGGGGAACGACCATCCCTACGAGCAGTACTTC

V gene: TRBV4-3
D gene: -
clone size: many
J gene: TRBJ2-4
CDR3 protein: CASSRGGGLNIQYF
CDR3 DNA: TGCGCCAGCAGCCGTGGGGGTGGATTAAACATTCAGTACTTC

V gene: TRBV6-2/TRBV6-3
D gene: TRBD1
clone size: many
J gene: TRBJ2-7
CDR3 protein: CASSPQGFEQYF
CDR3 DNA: TGTGCCAGCAGTCCACAGGGGTTCGAGCAGTACTTC

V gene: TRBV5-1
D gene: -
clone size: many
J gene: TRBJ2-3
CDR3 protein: CASSSTGRTDTQYF
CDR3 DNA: TGCGCCAGCAGCTCGACAGGTCGCACAGATACGCAGTATTTT

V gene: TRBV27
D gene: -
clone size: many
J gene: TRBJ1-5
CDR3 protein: CASSLTENQPQHF
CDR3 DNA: TGTGCCAGCAGTTTGACGGAAAATCAGCCCCAGCATTTT

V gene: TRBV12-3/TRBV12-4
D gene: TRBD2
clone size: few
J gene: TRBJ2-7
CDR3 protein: CASSPRTSGIPYEQYF
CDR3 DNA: TGTGCCAGCAGTCCCCGGACTAGCGGGATCCCCTACGAGCAGTACTTC

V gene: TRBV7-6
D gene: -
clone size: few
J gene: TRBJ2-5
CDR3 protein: CASSPMGRGVETQYF
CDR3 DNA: TGTGCCAGCAGCCCCATGGGTAGGGGGGTTGAGACCCAGTACTTC

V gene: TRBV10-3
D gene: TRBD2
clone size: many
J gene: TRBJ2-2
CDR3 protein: CAISETAWREDTGELFF
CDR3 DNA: TGTGCCATCAGTGAGACCGCCTGGCGGGAGGACACCGGGGAGCTGTTTTTT

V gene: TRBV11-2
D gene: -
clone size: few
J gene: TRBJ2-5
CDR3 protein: CASSAGQYQETQYF
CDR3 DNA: TGTGCCAGCAGCGCGGGACAGTACCAGGAGACCCAGTACTTC

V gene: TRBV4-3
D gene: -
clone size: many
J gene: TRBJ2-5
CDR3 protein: CASSQDPRETQYF
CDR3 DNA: TGCGCCAGCAGCCAAGATCCCCGGGAGACCCAGTACTTC

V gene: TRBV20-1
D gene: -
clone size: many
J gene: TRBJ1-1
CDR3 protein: CSARGVNTEAFF
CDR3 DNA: TGCAGTGCTCGAGGGGTGAACACTGAAGCTTTCTTT

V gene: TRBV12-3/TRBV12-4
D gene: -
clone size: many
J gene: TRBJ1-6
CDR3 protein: CASSLAGLNSPLHF
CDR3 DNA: TGTGCCAGCAGTTTGGCAGGACTAAATTCACCCCTCCACTTT

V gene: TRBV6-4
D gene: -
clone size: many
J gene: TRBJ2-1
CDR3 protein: CASKDSPQVDEQFF
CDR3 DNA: TGTGCCAGCAAAGACTCTCCTCAAGTCGATGAGCAGTTCTTC

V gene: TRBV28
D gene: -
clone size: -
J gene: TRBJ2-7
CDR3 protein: CASSLYRQAYYEQYF
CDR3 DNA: TGTGCCAGCAGTTTATATCGACAGGCCTACTACGAGCAGTACTTC

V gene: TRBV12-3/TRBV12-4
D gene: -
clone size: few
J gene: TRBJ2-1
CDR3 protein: CASSHTGLRGNEQFF
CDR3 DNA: TGTGCCAGCAGCCATACAGGGCTCCGGGGCAATGAGCAGTTCTTC

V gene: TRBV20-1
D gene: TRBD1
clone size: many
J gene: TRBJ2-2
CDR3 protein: CSARDWRAQGANTGELFF
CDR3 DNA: TGCAGTGCTAGAGATTGGAGGGCCCAGGGGGCAAACACCGGGGAGCTGTTTTTT

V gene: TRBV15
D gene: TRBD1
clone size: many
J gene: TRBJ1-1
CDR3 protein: CATSRVIGGQTEAFF
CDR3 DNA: TGTGCCACCAGCAGAGTGATAGGGGGCCAAACTGAAGCTTTCTTT

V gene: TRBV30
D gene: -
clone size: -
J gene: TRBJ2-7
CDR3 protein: CAWNQGGASYEQYF
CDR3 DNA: TGTGCCTGGAATCAAGGGGGAGCATCCTACGAGCAGTACTTC

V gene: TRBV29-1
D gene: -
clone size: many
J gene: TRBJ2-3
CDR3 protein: CSAAGTPPTDTDTQYF
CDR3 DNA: TGCAGCGCGGCCGGGACCCCTCCGACCGACACAGATACGCAGTATTTT

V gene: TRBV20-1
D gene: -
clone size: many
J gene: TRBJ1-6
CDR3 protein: CSASDRVRIRSPLHF
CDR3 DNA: TGCAGTGCTAGTGATCGGGTTCGCATCCGTTCACCCCTCCACTTT

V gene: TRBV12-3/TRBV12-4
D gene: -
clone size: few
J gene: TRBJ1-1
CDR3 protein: CASSSPWKVNTEAFF
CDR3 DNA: TGTGCCAGCAGTTCGCCTTGGAAGGTGAACACTGAAGCTTTCTTT

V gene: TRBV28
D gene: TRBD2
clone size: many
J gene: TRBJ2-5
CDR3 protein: CASSLTSGRQETQYF
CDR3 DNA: TGTGCCAGCAGTTTGACTAGCGGACGCCAAGAGACCCAGTACTTC

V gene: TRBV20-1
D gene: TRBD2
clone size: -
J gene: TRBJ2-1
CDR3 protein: CSARDVAGGFLSYNEQFF
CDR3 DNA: TGCAGTGCTAGAGACGTAGCGGGAGGGTTCTTGTCCTACAATGAGCAGTTCTTC

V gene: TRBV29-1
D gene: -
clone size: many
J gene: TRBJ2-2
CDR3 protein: CSVVGAGELFF
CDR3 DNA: TGCAGCGTTGTAGGGGCCGGGGAGCTGTTTTTT

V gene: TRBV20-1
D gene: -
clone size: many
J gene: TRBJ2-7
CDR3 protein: CSASRRLRGQYF
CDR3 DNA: TGCAGTGCTAGCCGACGGCTACGAGGGCAGTACTTC

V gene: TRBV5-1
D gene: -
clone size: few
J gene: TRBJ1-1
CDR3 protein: CASSFITGPTAFF
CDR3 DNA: TGCGCCAGCAGCTTCATCACAGGACCAACGGCTTTCTTT

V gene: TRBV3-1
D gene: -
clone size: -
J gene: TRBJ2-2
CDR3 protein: CASSQPRDGELFF
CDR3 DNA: TGTGCCAGCAGCCAACCCCGGGACGGGGAGCTGTTTTTT

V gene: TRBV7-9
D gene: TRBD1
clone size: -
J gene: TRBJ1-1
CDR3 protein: CASSSPGQGRRSTEAFF
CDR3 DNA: TGTGCCAGCAGCTCGCCGGGACAGGGAAGGAGAAGCACTGAAGCTTTCTTT

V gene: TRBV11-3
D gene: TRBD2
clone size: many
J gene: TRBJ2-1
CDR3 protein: CASSLELSAPGLAGPPNHLEQFF
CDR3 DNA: TGTGCCAGCAGCTTAGAGCTCAGTGCTCCGGGACTAGCGGGACCTCCGAACCATCTGGAGCAGTTCTTC

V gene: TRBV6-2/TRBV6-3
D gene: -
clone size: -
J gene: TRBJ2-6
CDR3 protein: CAITRGDFSGANVLTF
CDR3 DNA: TGTGCCATCACCAGGGGAGATTTCTCTGGGGCCAACGTCCTGACTTTC

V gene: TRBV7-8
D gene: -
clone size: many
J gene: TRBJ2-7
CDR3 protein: CASSLVPESSYEQYF
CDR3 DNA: TGTGCCAGCAGCTTAGTTCCAGAGAGCTCCTACGAGCAGTACTTC